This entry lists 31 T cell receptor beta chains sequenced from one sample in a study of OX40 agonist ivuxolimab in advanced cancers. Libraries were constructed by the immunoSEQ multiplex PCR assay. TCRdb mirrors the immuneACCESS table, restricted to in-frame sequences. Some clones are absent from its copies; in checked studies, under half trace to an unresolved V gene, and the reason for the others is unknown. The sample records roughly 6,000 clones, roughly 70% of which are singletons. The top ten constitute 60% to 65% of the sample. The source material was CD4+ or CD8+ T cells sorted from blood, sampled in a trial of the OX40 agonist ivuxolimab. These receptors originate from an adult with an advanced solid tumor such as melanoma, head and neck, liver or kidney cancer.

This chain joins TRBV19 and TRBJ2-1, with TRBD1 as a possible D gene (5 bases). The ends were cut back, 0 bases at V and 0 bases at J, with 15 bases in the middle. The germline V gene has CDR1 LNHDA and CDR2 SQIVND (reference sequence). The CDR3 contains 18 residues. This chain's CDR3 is CASSIENSGASSYNEQFF. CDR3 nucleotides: TGTGCCAGTAGTATAGAAAATAGTGGGGCGAGCTCCTACAATGAGCAGTTCTTC.

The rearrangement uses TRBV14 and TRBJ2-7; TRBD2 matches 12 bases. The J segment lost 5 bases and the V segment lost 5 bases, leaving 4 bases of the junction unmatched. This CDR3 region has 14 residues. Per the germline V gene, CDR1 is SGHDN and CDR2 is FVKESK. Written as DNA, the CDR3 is TGTGCCAGCAGCTTTAGACTAGCGGGAGACGAGCAGTACTTC. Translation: CASSFRLAGDEQYF.

This chain's CDR3 is CASAWGTTYEQYF. CDR3 DNA sequence: TGTGCCAGCGCCTGGGGGACGACCTACGAGCAGTACTTC. The chain employs TRBV2 and TRBJ2-7, with D perhaps TRBD1 or TRBD2 (5 bases each). Germline CDR1 reads SNHLY; CDR2 reads FYNNEI. Trimming removed 8 bases from V and 2 bases from J, with 13 bases in between. The CDR3 totals 13 residues. Based on the CDR3 plus reference TRBV2 and TRBJ2-7, the full variable domain is EPEVTQTPSHQVTQMGQEVILRCVPISNHLYFYWYRQILGQKVEFLVSFYNNEISEKSEIFDDQFSVERPDGSNFTLKIRSTKLEDSAMYFCASAWGTTYEQYFGPGTRLTVT.

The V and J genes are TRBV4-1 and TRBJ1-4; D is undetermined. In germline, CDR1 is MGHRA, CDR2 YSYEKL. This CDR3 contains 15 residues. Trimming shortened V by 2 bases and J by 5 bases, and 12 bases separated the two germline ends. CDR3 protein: CASSQPDGRNEKLFF. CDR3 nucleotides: TGCGCCAGCAGCCAACCCGACGGGAGGAATGAAAAACTGTTTTTT.

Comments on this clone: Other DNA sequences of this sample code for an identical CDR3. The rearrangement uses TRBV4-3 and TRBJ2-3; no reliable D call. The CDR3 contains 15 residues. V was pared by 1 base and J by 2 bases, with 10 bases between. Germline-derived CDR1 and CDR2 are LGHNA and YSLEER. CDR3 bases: TGCGCCAGCAGCCAAGGGACGTCTTCCACAGATACGCAGTATTTT. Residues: CASSQGTSSTDTQYF.

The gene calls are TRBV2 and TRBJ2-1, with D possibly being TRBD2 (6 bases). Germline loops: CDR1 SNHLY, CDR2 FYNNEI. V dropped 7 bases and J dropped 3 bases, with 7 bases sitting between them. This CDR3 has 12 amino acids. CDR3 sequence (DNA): TGTGCCAGCACTAGCGACTACAATGAGCAGTTCTTC. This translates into CASTSDYNEQFF.

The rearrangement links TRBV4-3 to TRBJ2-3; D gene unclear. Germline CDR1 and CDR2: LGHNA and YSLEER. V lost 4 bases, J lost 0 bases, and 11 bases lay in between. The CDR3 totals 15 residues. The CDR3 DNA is TGCGCCAGCAGCCCTTGGACGGCTAGCACAGATACGCAGTATTTT. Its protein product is CASSPWTASTDTQYF.

The CDR3 sequence: CASTTSGYYNEQFF. The DNA of the CDR3 is TGTGCCAGCACTACTAGCGGGTATTACAATGAGCAGTTCTTC. The chain uses TRBV2 and TRBJ2-1; TRBD2 matches at 9 bases. CDR1 and CDR2 (germline): SNHLY, FYNNEI. The J segment lost 4 bases and the V segment lost 7 bases, leaving 5 bases of the junction unmatched. The CDR3 spans 14 residues. The full variable domain, its missing parts supplied by reference TRBV2 and TRBJ2-1, is EPEVTQTPSHQVTQMGQEVILRCVPISNHLYFYWYRQILGQKVEFLVSFYNNEISEKSEIFDDQFSVERPDGSNFTLKIRSTKLEDSAMYFCASTTSGYYNEQFFGPGTRLTVL.

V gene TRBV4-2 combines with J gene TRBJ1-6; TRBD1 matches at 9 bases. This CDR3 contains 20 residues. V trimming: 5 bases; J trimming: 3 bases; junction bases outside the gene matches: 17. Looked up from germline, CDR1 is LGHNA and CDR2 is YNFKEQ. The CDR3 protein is CASSAQPGQGFFYYNSPLHF. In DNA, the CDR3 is TGTGCCAGCAGCGCCCAGCCGGGACAGGGATTTTTTTACTATAATTCACCCCTCCACTTT.

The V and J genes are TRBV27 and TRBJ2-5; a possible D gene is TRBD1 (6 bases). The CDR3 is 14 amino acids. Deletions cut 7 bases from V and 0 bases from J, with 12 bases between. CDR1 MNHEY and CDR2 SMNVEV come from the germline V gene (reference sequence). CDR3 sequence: CASKGVQYQETQYF. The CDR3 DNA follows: TGTGCCAGCAAGGGGGTGCAGTACCAAGAGACCCAGTACTTC.

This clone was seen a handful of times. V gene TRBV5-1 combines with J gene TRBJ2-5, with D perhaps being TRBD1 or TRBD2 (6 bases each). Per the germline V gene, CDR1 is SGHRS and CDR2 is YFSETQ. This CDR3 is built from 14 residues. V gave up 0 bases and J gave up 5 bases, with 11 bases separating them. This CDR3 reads CASSLDGGQETQYF. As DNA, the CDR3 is TGCGCCAGCAGCTTGGATGGGGGGCAGGAGACCCAGTACTTC.

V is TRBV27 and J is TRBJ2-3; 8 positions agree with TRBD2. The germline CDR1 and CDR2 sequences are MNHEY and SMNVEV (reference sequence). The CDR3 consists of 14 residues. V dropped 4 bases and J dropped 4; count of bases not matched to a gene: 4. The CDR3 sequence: CASSSPGLADTQYF. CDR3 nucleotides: TGTGCCAGCAGTTCCCCGGGACTAGCAGATACGCAGTATTTT.

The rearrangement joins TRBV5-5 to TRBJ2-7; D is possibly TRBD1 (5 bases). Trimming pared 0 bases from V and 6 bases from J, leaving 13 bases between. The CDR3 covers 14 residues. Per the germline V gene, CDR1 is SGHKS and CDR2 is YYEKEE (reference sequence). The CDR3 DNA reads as TGTGCCAGCAGCTTGGGAAGCAGGGTCTCCGAGCAGTACTTC. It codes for CASSLGSRVSEQYF.

CDR3 sequence: CASSRGQAEYNEQFF. In nucleotides, the CDR3 is TGTGCCAGCAGCCGGGGACAGGCCGAATACAATGAGCAGTTCTTC. The chain recombines TRBV7-2 with TRBJ2-1; 8 positions agree with TRBD1. Germline V CDR1 and CDR2: SGHTA, FQGNSA. Losses at the gene ends were 5 bases for V and 4 bases for J; bases not matched to a gene: 7. The CDR3 is 15 residues long.

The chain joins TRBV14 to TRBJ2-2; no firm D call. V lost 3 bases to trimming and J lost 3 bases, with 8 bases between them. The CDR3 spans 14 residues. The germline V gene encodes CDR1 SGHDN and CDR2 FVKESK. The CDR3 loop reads CASSHKTHTGELFF. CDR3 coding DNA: TGTGCCAGCAGCCATAAAACCCACACCGGGGAGCTGTTTTTT.

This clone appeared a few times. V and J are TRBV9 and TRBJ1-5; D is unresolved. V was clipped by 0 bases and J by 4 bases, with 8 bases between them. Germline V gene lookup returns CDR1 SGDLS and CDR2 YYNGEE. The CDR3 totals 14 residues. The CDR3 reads CASSVEGLNQPQHF. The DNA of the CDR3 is TGTGCCAGCAGCGTAGAGGGCTTAAATCAGCCCCAGCATTTT.

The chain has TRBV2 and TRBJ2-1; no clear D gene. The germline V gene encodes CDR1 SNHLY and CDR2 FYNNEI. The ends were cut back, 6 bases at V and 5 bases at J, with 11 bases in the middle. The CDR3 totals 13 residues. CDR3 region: CASSPGLHNEQFF. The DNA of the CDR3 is TGTGCCAGCAGCCCCGGGTTGCACAATGAGCAGTTCTTC.

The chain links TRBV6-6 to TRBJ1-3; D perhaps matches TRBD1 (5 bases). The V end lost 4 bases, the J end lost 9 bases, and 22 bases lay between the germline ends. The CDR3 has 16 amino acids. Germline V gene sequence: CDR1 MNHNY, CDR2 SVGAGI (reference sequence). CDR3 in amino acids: CASSSTSGSWGVTIYF. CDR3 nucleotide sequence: TGTGCCAGCAGTTCTACGTCGGGTTCATGGGGCGTCACCATATATTTT.

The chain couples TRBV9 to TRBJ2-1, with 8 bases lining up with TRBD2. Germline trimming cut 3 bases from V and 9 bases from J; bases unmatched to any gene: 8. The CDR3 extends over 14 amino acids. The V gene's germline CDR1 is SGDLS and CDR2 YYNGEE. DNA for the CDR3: TGTGCCAGCAGCGCGCCGACGGGAGGGGGTGAGCAGTTCTTC. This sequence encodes CASSAPTGGGEQFF.

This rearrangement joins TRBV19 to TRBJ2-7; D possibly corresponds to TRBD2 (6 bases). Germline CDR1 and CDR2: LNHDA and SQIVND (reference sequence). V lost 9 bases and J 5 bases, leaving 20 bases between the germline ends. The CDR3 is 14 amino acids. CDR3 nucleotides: TGTGCCAGCAACCCTCGACTAGTAGGGAACGAGCAGTACTTC. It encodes CASNPRLVGNEQYF.

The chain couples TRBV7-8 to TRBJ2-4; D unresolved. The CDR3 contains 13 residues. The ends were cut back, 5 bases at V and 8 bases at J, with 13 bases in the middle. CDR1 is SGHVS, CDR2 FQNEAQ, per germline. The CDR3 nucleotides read TGTGCCAGCAGCCCCACGGGTAGAGACATTCAGTACTTC. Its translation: CASSPTGRDIQYF.

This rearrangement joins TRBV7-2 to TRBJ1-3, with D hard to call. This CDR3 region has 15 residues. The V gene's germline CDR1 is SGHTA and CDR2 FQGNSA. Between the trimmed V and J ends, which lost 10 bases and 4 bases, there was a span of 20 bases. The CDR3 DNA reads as TGTGCCACCGATATGACCTCAAGTGGGGGAAACACCATATATTTT. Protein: CATDMTSSGGNTIYF.

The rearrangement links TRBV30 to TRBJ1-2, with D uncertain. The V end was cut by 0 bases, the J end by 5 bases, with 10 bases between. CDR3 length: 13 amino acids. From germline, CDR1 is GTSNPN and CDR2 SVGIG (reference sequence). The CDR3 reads CAWSVKGSYGYTF. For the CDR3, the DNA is TGTGCCTGGAGTGTAAAAGGAAGTTATGGCTACACCTTC.

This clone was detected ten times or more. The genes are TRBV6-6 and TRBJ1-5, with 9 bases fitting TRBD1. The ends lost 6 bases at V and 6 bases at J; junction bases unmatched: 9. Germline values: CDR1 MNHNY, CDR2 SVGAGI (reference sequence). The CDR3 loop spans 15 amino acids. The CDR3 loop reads CASREPGQGGQPQHF. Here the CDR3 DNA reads TGTGCCAGCAGAGAGCCGGGACAGGGAGGTCAGCCCCAGCATTTT.

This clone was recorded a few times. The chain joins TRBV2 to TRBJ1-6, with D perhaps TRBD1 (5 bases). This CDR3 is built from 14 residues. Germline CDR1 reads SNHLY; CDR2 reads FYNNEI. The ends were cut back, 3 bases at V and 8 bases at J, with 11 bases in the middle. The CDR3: CASSEGTVDSPLHF. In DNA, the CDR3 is TGTGCCAGCAGTGAGGGGACGGTTGATTCACCCCTCCACTTT.

CDR3 DNA: TGTGCCTGGAGTACTCCGGGACACTGGGAGACCCAGTACTTC. This encodes CAWSTPGHWETQYF. V and J are TRBV30 and TRBJ2-5; perhaps TRBD1 as D (6 bases). CDR1 and CDR2 from the germline V gene are GTSNPN and SVGIG (reference sequence). The CDR3 is 14 amino acids. V was shortened by 2 bases and J by 5 bases, with 15 bases between the two germline ends.

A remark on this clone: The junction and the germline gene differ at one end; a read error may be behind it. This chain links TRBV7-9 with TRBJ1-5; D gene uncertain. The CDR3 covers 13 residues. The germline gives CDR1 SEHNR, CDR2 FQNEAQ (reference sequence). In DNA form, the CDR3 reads TGTGCCAGCAGTTTAGCCGCGAGACGGCCCCAGCATTTT. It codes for CASSLAARRPQHF.

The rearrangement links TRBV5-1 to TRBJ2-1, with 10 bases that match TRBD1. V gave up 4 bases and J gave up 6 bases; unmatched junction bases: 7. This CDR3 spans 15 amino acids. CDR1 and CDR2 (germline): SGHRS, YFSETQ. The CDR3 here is CASSAGQGGRNEQFF. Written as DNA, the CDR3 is TGCGCCAGCAGCGCCGGACAGGGGGGCCGCAATGAGCAGTTCTTC.

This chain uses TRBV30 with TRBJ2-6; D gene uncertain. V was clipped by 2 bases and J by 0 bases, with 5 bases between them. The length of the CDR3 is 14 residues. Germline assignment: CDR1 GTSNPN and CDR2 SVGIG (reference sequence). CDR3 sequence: CAWSRTSGANVLTF. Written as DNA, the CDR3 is TGTGCCTGGAGTAGGACCTCTGGGGCCAACGTCCTGACTTTC.

Here the CDR3 DNA reads TGCACCAGCAGCCAAGGTCTGGGGGGGGACACTGAAGCTTTCTTT. This translates into CTSSQGLGGDTEAFF. The chain combines TRBV1 with TRBJ1-1. TRBV1 is an annotated pseudogene. This CDR3 is built from 15 residues.

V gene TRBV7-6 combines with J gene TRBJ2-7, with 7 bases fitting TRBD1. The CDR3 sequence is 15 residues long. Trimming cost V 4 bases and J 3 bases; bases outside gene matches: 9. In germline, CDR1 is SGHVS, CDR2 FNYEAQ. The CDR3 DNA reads TGTGCCAGCAGCTCTACAGGGGATAATTTCTACGAGCAGTACTTC. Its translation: CASSSTGDNFYEQYF.